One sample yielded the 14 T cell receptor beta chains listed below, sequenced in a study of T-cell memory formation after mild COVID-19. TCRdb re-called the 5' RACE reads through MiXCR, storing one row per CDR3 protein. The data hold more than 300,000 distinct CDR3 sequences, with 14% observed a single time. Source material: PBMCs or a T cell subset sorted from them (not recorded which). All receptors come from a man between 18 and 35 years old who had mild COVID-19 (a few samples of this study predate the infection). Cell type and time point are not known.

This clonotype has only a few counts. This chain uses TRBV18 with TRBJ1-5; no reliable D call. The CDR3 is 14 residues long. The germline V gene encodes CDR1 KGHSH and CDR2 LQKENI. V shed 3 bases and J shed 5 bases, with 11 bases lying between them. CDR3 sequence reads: CASSPGYRDQPQHF. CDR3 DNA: TGTGCCAGCTCACCCGGGTATCGCGATCAGCCCCAGCATTTT.

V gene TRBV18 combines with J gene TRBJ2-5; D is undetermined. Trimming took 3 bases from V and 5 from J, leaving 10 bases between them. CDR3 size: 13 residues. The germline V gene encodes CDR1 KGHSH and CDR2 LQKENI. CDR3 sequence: CASSPGYGETQYF. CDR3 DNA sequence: TGTGCCAGCTCACCGGGATATGGGGAGACCCAGTACTTC. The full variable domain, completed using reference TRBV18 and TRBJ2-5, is NAGVMQNPRHLVRRRGQEARLRCSPMKGHSHVYWYRQLPEEGLKFMVYLQKENIIDESGMPKERFSAEFPKEGPSILRIQQVVRGDSAAYFCASSPGYGETQYFGPGTRLLVL.

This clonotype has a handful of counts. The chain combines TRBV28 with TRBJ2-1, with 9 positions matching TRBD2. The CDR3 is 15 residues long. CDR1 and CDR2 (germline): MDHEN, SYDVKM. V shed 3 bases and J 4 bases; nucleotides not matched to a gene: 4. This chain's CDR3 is CASSFSSGVYNEQFF. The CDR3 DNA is TGTGCCAGCAGTTTCTCTAGCGGGGTATACAATGAGCAGTTCTTC.

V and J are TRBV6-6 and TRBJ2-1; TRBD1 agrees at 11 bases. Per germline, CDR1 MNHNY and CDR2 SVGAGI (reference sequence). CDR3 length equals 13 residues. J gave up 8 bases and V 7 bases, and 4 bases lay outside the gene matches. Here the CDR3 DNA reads TGTGCCAGCACCAGGACAGGGGGCCATGAGCAGTTCTTC. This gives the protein CASTRTGGHEQFF.

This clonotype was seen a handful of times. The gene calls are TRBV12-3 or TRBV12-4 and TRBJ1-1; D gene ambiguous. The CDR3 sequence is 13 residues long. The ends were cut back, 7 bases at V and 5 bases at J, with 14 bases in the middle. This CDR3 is CASTTPEGTEAFF. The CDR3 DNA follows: TGTGCCAGCACCACTCCAGAAGGGACTGAAGCTTTCTTT.

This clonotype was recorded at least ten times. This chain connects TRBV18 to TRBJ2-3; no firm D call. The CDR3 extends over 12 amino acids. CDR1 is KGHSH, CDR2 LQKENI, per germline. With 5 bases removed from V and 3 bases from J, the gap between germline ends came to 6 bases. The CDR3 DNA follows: TGTGCCAGCTCAGCAGTTACAGATACGCAGTATTTT. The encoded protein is CASSAVTDTQYF.

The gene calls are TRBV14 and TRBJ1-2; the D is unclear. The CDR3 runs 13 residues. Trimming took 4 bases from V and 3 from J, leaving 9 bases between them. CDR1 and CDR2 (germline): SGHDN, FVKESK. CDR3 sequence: CASSLRLHYGYTF. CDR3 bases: TGTGCCAGCAGCCTAAGGCTACACTATGGCTACACCTTC.

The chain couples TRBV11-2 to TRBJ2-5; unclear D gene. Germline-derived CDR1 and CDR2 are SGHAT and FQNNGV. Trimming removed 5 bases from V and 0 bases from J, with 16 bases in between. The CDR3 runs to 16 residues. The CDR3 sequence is CASSRSRNPYQETQYF. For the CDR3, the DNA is TGTGCCAGCAGCCGATCGAGGAACCCATACCAAGAGACCCAGTACTTC. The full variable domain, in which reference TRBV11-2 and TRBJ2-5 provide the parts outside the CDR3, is EAGVAQSPRYKIIEKRQSVAFWCNPISGHATLYWYQQILGQGPKLLIQFQNNGVVDDSQLPKDRFSAERLKGVDSTLKIQPAKLEDSAVYLCASSRSRNPYQETQYFGPGTRLLVL.

CDR3 amino acids: CASSLAGQGLGAFF. CDR3 nucleotide sequence: TGCGCCAGCAGCTTGGCGGGACAGGGACTAGGTGCTTTCTTT. V and J are TRBV5-1 and TRBJ1-1; TRBD1 agrees at 9 bases. The CDR3 is made up of 14 amino acids. Trimming removed 0 bases from V and 11 bases from J; junction bases left unmatched: 8. The germline gives CDR1 SGHRS, CDR2 YFSETQ.

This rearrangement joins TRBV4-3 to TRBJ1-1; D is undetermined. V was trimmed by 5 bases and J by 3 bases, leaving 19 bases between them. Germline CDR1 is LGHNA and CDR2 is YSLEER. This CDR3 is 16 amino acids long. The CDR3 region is CASSSRPGSGDTEAFF. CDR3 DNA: TGCGCCAGCAGCTCCCGCCCCGGGAGTGGGGACACTGAAGCTTTCTTT.

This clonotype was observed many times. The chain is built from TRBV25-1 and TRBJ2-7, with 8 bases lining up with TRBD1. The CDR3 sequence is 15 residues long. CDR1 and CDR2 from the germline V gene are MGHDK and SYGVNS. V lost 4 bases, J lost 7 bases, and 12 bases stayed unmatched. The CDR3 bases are TGTGCCAGCAGTGGCCCTACAGGGGGAGCATCTGAGCAGTACTTC. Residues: CASSGPTGGASEQYF.

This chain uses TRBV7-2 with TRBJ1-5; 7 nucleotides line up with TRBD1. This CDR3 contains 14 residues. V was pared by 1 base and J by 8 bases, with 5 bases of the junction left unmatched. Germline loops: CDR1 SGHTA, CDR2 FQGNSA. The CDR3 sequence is CASSLVQGWEPQHF. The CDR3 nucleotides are TGTGCCAGCAGCTTAGTACAGGGGTGGGAGCCCCAGCATTTT. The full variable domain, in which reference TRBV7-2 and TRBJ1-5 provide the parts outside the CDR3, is GAGVSQSPSNKVTEKGKDVELRCDPISGHTALYWYRQSLGQGLEFLIYFQGNSAPDKSGLPSDRFSAERTGGSVSTLTIQRTQQEDSAVYLCASSLVQGWEPQHFGDGTRLSIL.

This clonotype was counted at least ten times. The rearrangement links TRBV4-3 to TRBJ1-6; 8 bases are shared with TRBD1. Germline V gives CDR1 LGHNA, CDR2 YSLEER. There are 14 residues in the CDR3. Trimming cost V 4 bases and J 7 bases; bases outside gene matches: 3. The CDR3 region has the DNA TGCGCCAGCAGCCCGCGACAGGGGAATTCACCCCTCCACTTT. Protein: CASSPRQGNSPLHF.

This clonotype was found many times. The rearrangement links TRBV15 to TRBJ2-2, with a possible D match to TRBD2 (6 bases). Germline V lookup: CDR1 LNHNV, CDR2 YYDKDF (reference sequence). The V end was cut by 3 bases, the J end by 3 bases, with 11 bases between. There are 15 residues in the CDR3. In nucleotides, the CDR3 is TGTGCCACCAGCAGTGGGACGGGGGACACCGGGGAGCTGTTTTTT. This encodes CATSSGTGDTGELFF.